These 20 T cell receptor beta chains originate from one sample sequenced in a study of blood T cell repertoires in COVID-19. The table came from immunoSEQ multiplex PCR; TCRdb's copy has only in-frame clones and leaves some out. Found here are roughly 68,000 clones, about 87% of them singletons; the top ten hold 6.4%. Sequencing was carried out using peripheral blood. These receptors all stem from a woman in her seventies with acute or convalescent COVID-19.

Only a few counts were recorded for this clone. The chain recombines TRBV4-1 with TRBJ1-2; D is unresolved. The germline V gene encodes CDR1 MGHRA and CDR2 YSYEKL. Trimming removed 0 bases from V and 8 bases from J, with 16 bases in between. The CDR3 runs 15 residues. The DNA for the CDR3 is TGCGCCAGCAGCCAAGATATCACCCTTAGAGAGGGCTACACCTTC. This translates into CASSQDITLREGYTF.

This clone appeared a single time. This chain joins TRBV24-1 and TRBJ2-4, with D tentatively TRBD1 (6 bases). The V gene's germline CDR1 is KGHDR and CDR2 SFDVKD. The CDR3 is 15 amino acids. With 5 bases removed from V and 0 bases from J, the gap between germline ends came to 10 bases. In nucleotides, the CDR3 is TGTGCCACCAGTGTCACAGGGTTAGCCAAAAACATTCAGTACTTC. Translated, it gives CATSVTGLAKNIQYF.

The J gene is TRBJ2-7, the V gene TRBV7-9; D is perhaps TRBD1 (6 bases). V dropped 5 bases and J dropped 4 bases, with 18 bases sitting between them. Germline-derived CDR1 and CDR2 are SEHNR and FQNEAQ (reference sequence). The CDR3 has 15 amino acids. The CDR3 protein is CASSHPQQGVYEQYF. CDR3 coding DNA: TGTGCCAGCAGCCACCCCCAACAGGGTGTATACGAGCAGTACTTC. Combining the CDR3 with reference TRBV7-9 and TRBJ2-7 gives the whole variable domain DTGVSQNPRHKITKRGQNVTFRCDPISEHNRLYWYRQTLGQGPEFLTYFQNEAQLEKSRLLSDRFSAERPKGSFSTLEIQRTEQGDSAMYLCASSHPQQGVYEQYFGPGTRLTVT.

The chain has TRBV30 and TRBJ1-5; D is unclear. V lost 0 bases and J 4 bases, leaving 13 bases between the germline ends. Germline CDR1 is GTSNPN and CDR2 is SVGIG (reference sequence). The CDR3 extends over 15 amino acids. DNA of the CDR3: TGTGCCTGGAGTGTACGAGGGTCTGGGAATCAGCCCCAGCATTTT. This codes for CAWSVRGSGNQPQHF.

The rearrangement uses TRBV25-1 and TRBJ1-6; 11 positions match TRBD1. The trim removed 3 bases at V and 8 bases at J, leaving 0 bases unmatched. Germline CDR1 is MGHDK and CDR2 is SYGVNS. The CDR3 contains 14 residues. The CDR3 region is CASSEGQGDSPLHF. CDR3 in DNA: TGTGCCAGCAGTGAGGGACAGGGGGATTCACCCCTCCACTTT.

This clone has just a few counts. V is TRBV3-1 (or the pseudogene TRBV3-2) and J is TRBJ1-1, with D possibly being TRBD1 (6 bases). The CDR3 is made up of 12 amino acids. Germline CDR1 LGHDT, CDR2 YNNKEL (reference sequence). V dropped 4 bases and J dropped 8 bases, with 11 bases sitting between them. CDR3 residues: CASSPSGVEAFF. As DNA, the CDR3 is TGTGCCAGCAGCCCCTCAGGGGTAGAAGCTTTCTTT.

The gene calls are TRBV7-3 and TRBJ2-3; 11 nucleotides match TRBD2. This CDR3 contains 15 residues. The junction had 9 bases not matched to a gene; V was cut back by 5 bases and J by 8 bases. Germline CDR1 and CDR2: SGHTA and FQGTGA. The CDR3 sequence: CASSELAGESATQYF. The CDR3 DNA is TGTGCCAGCAGCGAACTAGCGGGAGAGTCAGCTACGCAGTATTTT.

The chain has TRBV7-2 and TRBJ2-7, with D maybe TRBD1 (6 bases). Germline V gene lookup returns CDR1 SGHTA and CDR2 FQGNSA. This CDR3 region has 12 residues. V lost 5 bases and J 5 bases, leaving 10 bases between the germline ends. CDR3 in amino acids: CASSPGGHEQYF. CDR3 DNA sequence: TGTGCCAGCAGCCCTGGGGGCCACGAGCAGTACTTC.

The V gene is TRBV27, the J gene TRBJ1-5; no clear D. Trimming took 3 bases from V and 2 from J, leaving 17 bases between them. The CDR3 is 17 amino acids. Germline V CDR1 and CDR2: MNHEY, SMNVEV (reference sequence). As DNA, the CDR3 is TGTGCCAGCAGTTTCAGGCAGCCGGTTTCGGGCAATCAGCCCCAGCATTTT. This gives the protein CASSFRQPVSGNQPQHF.

CDR3 coding DNA: TGTGCCAGTAGCCTTGGACAGGGCTCTGAAGCTTTCTTT. It translates to CASSLGQGSEAFF. J is TRBJ1-1 and V is TRBV19; 8 positions agree with TRBD1. Trimming removed 6 bases from V and 6 bases from J; junction bases left unmatched: 6. The V gene's germline CDR1 is LNHDA and CDR2 SQIVND (reference sequence). The CDR3 spans 13 residues. Combining the CDR3 with reference TRBV19 and TRBJ1-1 gives the whole variable domain DGGITQSPKYLFRKEGQNVTLSCEQNLNHDAMYWYRQDPGQGLRLIYYSQIVNDFQKGDIAEGYSVSREKKESFPLTVTSAQKNPTAFYLCASSLGQGSEAFFGQGTRLTVV.

This clone was counted a single time. This sequence joins TRBV28 and TRBJ2-2, with 8 bases identical to TRBD2. In germline, CDR1 is MDHEN, CDR2 SYDVKM. The V segment lost 4 bases and the J segment 3 bases; nucleotides outside the gene matches: 1. The length of the CDR3 is 14 residues. The CDR3 bases are TGTGCCAGCAGTTACGGGAGGGACACCGGGGAGCTGTTTTTT. The encoded protein is CASSYGRDTGELFF.

V and J are TRBV19 and TRBJ1-1; perhaps TRBD1 as D (5 bases). The V and J ends lost 4 bases and 4 bases respectively, with 7 bases between them. Germline V gene data show CDR1 as LNHDA and CDR2 as SQIVND (reference sequence). The CDR3 length is 12 residues. In nucleotides, the CDR3 is TGTGCCAGTAGTAGTAGGGGCACTGAAGCTTTCTTT. Translating it yields CASSSRGTEAFF.

Concerning this clone: A junction end diverges from the germline sequence, so it may reflect a read error. This chain joins TRBV6-1 and TRBJ1-5; possible D gene TRBD1, 6 bases. The CDR3 covers 14 residues. Germline V gene sequence: CDR1 MNHNS, CDR2 SASEGT. The CDR3 bases are TGTGCCAGCAGTGAAGCGAGGGGGACGTCGACCCCAGCCTTT. It yields the protein CASSEARGTSTPAF.

The rearrangement joins TRBV7-9 to TRBJ1-1; TRBD1 is a possible D gene (6 bases). Per the germline V gene, CDR1 is SEHNR and CDR2 is FQNEAQ (reference sequence). The CDR3 contains 14 residues. V was pared by 3 bases and J by 0 bases, with 8 bases between. In DNA form, the CDR3 reads TGTGCCAGCAGCTTGGGACAAATGAACACTGAAGCTTTCTTT. This codes for CASSLGQMNTEAFF.

V is TRBV18 and J is TRBJ1-1, with D possibly matching TRBD1 (5 bases). Germline assignment: CDR1 KGHSH and CDR2 LQKENI. Trimming shortened V by 3 bases and J by 1 base, and 12 bases separated the two germline ends. The CDR3 length is 15 residues. CDR3 nucleotide sequence: TGTGCCAGCTCACCCTCGAACGGGGGGAACACTGAAGCTTTCTTT. Translating it yields CASSPSNGGNTEAFF.

The CDR3 nucleotides are TGTGCCAGCAGCCCCAAGGTGGAGGGGGCGCGAGGAAACACCATATATTTT. Translated: CASSPKVEGARGNTIYF. The chain combines TRBV9 with TRBJ1-3; 7 bases are shared with TRBD1. Germline assignment: CDR1 SGDLS and CDR2 YYNGEE. There are 17 residues in the CDR3. V lost 4 bases, J lost 4 bases, and 14 bases stayed unmatched.

The chain is built from TRBV29-1 and TRBJ2-2; maybe TRBD1 (6 bases). Germline values: CDR1 SQVTM, CDR2 ANQGSEA. Trimming removed 7 bases from V and 2 bases from J, with 17 bases in between. This CDR3 has 15 amino acids. CDR3 sequence reads: CSASRGTPNTGELFF. Here the CDR3 DNA reads TGCAGCGCCTCCAGGGGAACACCAAACACCGGGGAGCTGTTTTTT.

This clone was counted a single time. The gene calls are TRBV4-2 and TRBJ1-6; D is perhaps TRBD1 (5 bases). This CDR3 contains 16 residues. The germline CDR1 and CDR2 sequences are LGHNA and YNFKEQ. Trimming took 0 bases from V and 10 from J, leaving 16 bases between them. Written as DNA, the CDR3 is TGTGCCAGCAGCCAAGACAGTTTAGACAGTTGGTCACCCCTCCACTTT. Translation: CASSQDSLDSWSPLHF.

V usage is TRBV18 and J usage is TRBJ2-1, with D perhaps matching TRBD2 (5 bases). Per germline, CDR1 KGHSH and CDR2 LQKENI. This CDR3 spans 15 amino acids. V lost 0 bases to trimming and J lost 8 bases, with 14 bases between them. The CDR3 nucleotides read TGTGCCAGCTCACCACCGGAACTAGGGATCTATGAGCAGTTCTTC. Amino acids: CASSPPELGIYEQFF.

This chain joins TRBV10-3 and TRBJ1-1, with no clear D. CDR3 length: 13 residues. Between the trimmed V and J ends, which lost 6 bases and 3 bases, there was a span of 11 bases. Germline values: CDR1 ENHRY, CDR2 SYGVKD. CDR3 protein: CAISGPDYTEAFF. The CDR3, as DNA: TGTGCCATCAGCGGGCCGGACTACACTGAAGCTTTCTTT.